The sequence of this T cell receptor (beta chain) was determined in a study of CD8 T cells in Susac syndrome. Regarding the study as a whole: Susac-specific public clones were found in total CD8+ and CD8+ TEMRA repertoires, numbering under 20 and five, respectively.

Sequencing of TCR beta drew on CD8+ and CD4+ T cells from blood. Germline values: CDR1 MNHEY, CDR2 SMNVEV (reference sequence). The CDR3 extends over 15 amino acids. V was cut by 4 bases and J by 6 bases, with 16 bases left in between. An input of roughly 0.5 to 1 ug of RNA was subjected to reverse transcription using random hexamers. Multiplex immunoSEQ PCR targeted 54 Vbeta and 13 Jbeta TCR beta segments. TCRdb re-analysed the immunoSEQ multiplex PCR reads in MiXCR, keeping a single row per CDR3 protein. The sample holds approximately 94,000 distinct CDR3 sequences, 95% seen once. Note on this clonotype: Its antigen is currently unknown.

The sequencing input was CD8+ T cells from PBMCs. The chain joins TRBV27 to TRBJ1-5; TRBD1 might be the D (5 bases). The TCR comes from a human donor with Susac syndrome. CDR3 loop: CASSSREQGAQPQHF. In nucleotides, the CDR3 is TGTGCCAGCAGTTCAAGAGAGCAGGGTGCTCAGCCCCAGCATTTT.